These 6 T cell receptor beta chains originate from one sample sequenced in a study of cytomegalovirus exposure and HLA in healthy donors. PCR used 60 Vbeta primers and 13 Jbeta primers. Sequencing was performed with immunoSEQ multiplex PCR; in TCRdb, only in-frame clones are kept and a portion is missing. The data hold 200,000 or so clones, with about 88% observed a single time. The sequencing sample was made of PBMCs. The receptors shown here come from a girl under two years old in good health and CMV-seronegative.

This clone was observed once. The V call is TRBV18, the J call TRBJ1-1; D is ambiguous. The CDR3 runs to 12 residues. Germline V gene lookup returns CDR1 KGHSH and CDR2 LQKENI. V was trimmed by 5 bases and J by 4 bases, leaving 8 bases between them. The CDR3 here is CASSGRGTEAFF. The CDR3 DNA is TGTGCCAGCTCAGGCCGCGGCACTGAAGCTTTCTTT.

V gene TRBV27 combines with J gene TRBJ1-1; tentatively, D is TRBD1 (6 bases). Trimming cost V 4 bases and J 0 bases, with 15 bases left between them. The CDR3 runs to 16 residues. Looked up from germline, CDR1 is MNHEY and CDR2 is SMNVEV (reference sequence). Here the CDR3 reads CASSSRGAGLNTEAFF. CDR3 coding DNA: TGTGCCAGCAGTTCCCGGGGGGCCGGCTTGAACACTGAAGCTTTCTTT.

The chain joins TRBV12-5 to TRBJ2-1; 8 nucleotides agree with TRBD2. Germline CDR1 is LGHNT and CDR2 is FRNRAP. V trimming: 0 bases; J trimming: 5 bases; junction bases outside the gene matches: 9. The CDR3 runs 17 residues. CDR3 sequence: CASGLVFSGSPDNEQFF. The DNA of the CDR3 is TGTGCTAGTGGTTTGGTCTTCAGCGGGAGTCCGGACAATGAGCAGTTCTTC. Together with reference TRBV12-5 and TRBJ2-1, the CDR3 gives the full variable domain: DARVTQTPRHKVTEMGQEVTMRCQPILGHNTVFWYRQTMMQGLELLAYFRNRAPLDDSGMPKDRFSAEMPDATLATLKIQPSEPRDSAVYFCASGLVFSGSPDNEQFFGPGTRLTVL.

The V gene is TRBV4-3, the J gene TRBJ2-2, with D perhaps TRBD1 (6 bases). V lost 3 bases and J lost 6, with 11 bases in between. The CDR3 runs 14 residues. Germline V gene sequence: CDR1 LGHNA, CDR2 YSLEER. In DNA form, the CDR3 reads TGCGCCAGCAGCCAGCAGGGGCACGCCGGGGAGCTGTTTTTT. Protein: CASSQQGHAGELFF.

This clone was seen a handful of times. The CDR3 spells CASGLVRQEGSGNTIYF. CDR3 DNA sequence: TGTGCTAGTGGTTTGGTTAGGCAGGAGGGCTCTGGAAACACCATATATTTT. The J gene is TRBJ1-3, the V gene TRBV12-5; no clear D. V was trimmed by 0 bases and J by 0 bases, leaving 12 bases between them. The germline CDR1 and CDR2 sequences are LGHNT and FRNRAP. The CDR3 is 17 residues long. Full variable domain (outside the CDR3, taken from reference TRBV12-5 and TRBJ1-3): DARVTQTPRHKVTEMGQEVTMRCQPILGHNTVFWYRQTMMQGLELLAYFRNRAPLDDSGMPKDRFSAEMPDATLATLKIQPSEPRDSAVYFCASGLVRQEGSGNTIYFGEGSWLTVV.

The chain carries TRBV30 and TRBJ2-1; 8 bases line up with TRBD2. Trimming removed 0 bases from V and 4 bases from J; junction bases left unmatched: 8. This CDR3 is 16 amino acids long. Germline V lookup: CDR1 GTSNPN, CDR2 SVGIG (reference sequence). The DNA for the CDR3 is TGTGCCTGGAGTGTAGGCGGGGGGACCACTTACAATGAGCAGTTCTTC. This translates into CAWSVGGGTTYNEQFF.